This TCR beta chain was found in a study of follicular helper T cells after annual influenza vaccination. Looking at the study overall: After each seasonal flu vaccination, blood came on days 0, 7 and 28. Across the 2013-2014, 2014-2015 and 2015-2016 vaccination seasons, some subjects were resampled. Study-wide results and caveats: Just about 9.5-21% of cells analyzed had recovered productive TCRB sequences.

The data were produced by immunoSEQ multiplex PCR, yet TCRdb's version contains in-frame clones alone and is incomplete. The table lists about 10,000 clones, roughly 80% of them singletons, with about 3.6% in the top ten. Time point: 2015-2016 season, pre-vaccination. Adults were given seasonal inactivated influenza vaccine, and blood CD4 subsets were sorted before and after vaccination. The CDR3 consists of 17 residues. V was pared by 1 base and J by 0 bases, with 15 bases between. Per the germline V gene, CDR1 is LNHNV and CDR2 is YYDKDF (reference sequence). For this clone: Its target is unknown.

This rearrangement joins TRBV15 to TRBJ1-2; TRBD1 is a possible D gene (6 bases). This clonotype originated in an adult who received the influenza vaccine. This sample comprised CXCR5+ CD38- circulating T follicular helper cells from blood, obtained on the day of influenza vaccination. Regarding subset: circulating Tfh, non-naive CD4+CXCR5+PD-1+ (ICOS+CD38+ or ICOS-CD38-). The CDR3 protein is CATSRVRGAAANYGYTF. In DNA, the CDR3 is TGTGCCACCAGCAGAGTGCGGGGGGCGGCAGCTAACTATGGCTACACCTTC.